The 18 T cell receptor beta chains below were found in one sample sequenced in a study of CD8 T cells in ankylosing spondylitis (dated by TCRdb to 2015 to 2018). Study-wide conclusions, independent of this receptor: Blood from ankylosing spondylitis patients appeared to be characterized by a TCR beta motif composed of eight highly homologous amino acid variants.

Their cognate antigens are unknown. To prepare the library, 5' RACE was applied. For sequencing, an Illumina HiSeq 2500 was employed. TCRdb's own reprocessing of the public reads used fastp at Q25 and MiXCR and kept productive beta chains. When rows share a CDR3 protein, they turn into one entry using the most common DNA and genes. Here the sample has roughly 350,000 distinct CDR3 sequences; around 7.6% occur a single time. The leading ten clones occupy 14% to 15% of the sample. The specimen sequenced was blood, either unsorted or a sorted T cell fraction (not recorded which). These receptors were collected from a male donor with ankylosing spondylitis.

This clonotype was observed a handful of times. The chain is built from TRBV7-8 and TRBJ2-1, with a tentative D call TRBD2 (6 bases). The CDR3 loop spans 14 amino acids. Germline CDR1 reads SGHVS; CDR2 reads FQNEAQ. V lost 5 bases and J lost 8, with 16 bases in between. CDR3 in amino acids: CASSASRDSHEQFF. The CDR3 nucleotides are TGTGCCAGCAGCGCCAGCCGGGACTCCCATGAGCAGTTCTTC.

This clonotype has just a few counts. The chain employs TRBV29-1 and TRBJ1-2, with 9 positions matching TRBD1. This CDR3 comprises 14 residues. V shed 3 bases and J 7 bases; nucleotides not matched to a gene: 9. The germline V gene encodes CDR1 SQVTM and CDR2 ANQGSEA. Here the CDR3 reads CSVDRTGAKVGYTF. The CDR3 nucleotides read TGCAGCGTTGATCGGACAGGGGCTAAAGTTGGCTACACCTTC.

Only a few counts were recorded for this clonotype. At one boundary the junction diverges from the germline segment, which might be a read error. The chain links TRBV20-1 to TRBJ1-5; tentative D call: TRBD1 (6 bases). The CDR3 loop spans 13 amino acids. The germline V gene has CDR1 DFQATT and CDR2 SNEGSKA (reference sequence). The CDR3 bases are TGCAGAGCTAGTGGGGGGGCCGGGCAGCCCCAGCATTTT. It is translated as CRASGGAGQPQHF.

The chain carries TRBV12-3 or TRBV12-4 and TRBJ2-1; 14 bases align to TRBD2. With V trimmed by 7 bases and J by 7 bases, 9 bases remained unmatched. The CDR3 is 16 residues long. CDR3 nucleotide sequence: TGTGCCAGCACCCCAAAGGGACTAGCGGGAGTGAATGAGCAGTTCTTC. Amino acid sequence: CASTPKGLAGVNEQFF.

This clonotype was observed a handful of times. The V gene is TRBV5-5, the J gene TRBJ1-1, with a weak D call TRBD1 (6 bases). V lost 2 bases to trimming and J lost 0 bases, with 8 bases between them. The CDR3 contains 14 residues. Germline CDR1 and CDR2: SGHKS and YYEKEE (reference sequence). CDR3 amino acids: CASSFTGMNTEAFF. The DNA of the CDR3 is TGTGCCAGCAGCTTTACAGGGATGAACACTGAAGCTTTCTTT.

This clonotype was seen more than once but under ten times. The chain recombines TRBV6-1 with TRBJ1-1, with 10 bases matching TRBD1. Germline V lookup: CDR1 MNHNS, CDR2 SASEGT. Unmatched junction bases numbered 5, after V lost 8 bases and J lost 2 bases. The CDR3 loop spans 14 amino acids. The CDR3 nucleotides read TGTGCCAGCTCGGGGACAGGGGATAACACTGAAGCTTTCTTT. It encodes CASSGTGDNTEAFF.

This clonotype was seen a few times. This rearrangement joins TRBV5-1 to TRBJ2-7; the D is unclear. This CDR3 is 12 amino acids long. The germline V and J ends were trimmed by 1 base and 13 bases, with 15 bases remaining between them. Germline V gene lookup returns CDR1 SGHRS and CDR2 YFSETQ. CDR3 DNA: TGCGCCAGCAGCTTGACATTCCCTCAAGTCTACTTC. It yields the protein CASSLTFPQVYF.

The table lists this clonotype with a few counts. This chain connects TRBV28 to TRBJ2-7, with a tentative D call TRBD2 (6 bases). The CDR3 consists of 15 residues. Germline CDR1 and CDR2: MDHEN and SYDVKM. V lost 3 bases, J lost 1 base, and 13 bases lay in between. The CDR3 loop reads CASSLTGTYSYEQYF. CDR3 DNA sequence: TGTGCCAGCAGTTTGACCGGGACTTATTCCTACGAGCAGTACTTC.

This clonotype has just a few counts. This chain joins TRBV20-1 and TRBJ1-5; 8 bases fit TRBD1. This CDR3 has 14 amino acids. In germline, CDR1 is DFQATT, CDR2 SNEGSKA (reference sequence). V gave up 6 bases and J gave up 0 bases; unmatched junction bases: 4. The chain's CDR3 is CSARQGFSNQPQHF. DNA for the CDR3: TGCAGTGCCCGACAGGGGTTTAGCAATCAGCCCCAGCATTTT.

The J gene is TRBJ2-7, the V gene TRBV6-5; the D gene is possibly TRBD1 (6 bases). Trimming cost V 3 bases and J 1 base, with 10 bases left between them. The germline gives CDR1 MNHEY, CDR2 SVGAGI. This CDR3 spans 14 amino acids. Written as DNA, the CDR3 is TGTGCCAGCAGTTATCGGGACACATCCTACGAGCAGTACTTC. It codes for CASSYRDTSYEQYF.

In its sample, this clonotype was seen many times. The CDR3 bases are TGTGCCAGCAGCTCCGGACAGTCCTACAATGAGCAGTTCTTC. Translated: CASSSGQSYNEQFF. The V gene is TRBV7-9, the J gene TRBJ2-1; TRBD1 is a possible D gene (6 bases). Trimming left V 4 bases short and J 1 base short, with 8 bases between. The length of the CDR3 is 14 residues. Germline lookup yields CDR1 SEHNR and CDR2 FQNEAQ (reference sequence). Looking up the rest from reference TRBV7-9 and TRBJ2-1 gives the full variable domain: DTGVSQNPRHKITKRGQNVTFRCDPISEHNRLYWYRQTLGQGPEFLTYFQNEAQLEKSRLLSDRFSAERPKGSFSTLEIQRTEQGDSAMYLCASSSGQSYNEQFFGPGTRLTVL.

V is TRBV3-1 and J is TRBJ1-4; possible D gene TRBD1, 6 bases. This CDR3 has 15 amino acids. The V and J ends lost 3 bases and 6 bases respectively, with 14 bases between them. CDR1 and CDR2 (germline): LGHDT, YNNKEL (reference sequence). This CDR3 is CASSHEQGRDEKLFF. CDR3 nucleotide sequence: TGTGCCAGCAGCCACGAACAGGGCCGGGATGAAAAACTGTTTTTT. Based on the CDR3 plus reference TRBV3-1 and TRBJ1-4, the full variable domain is DTAVSQTPKYLVTQMGNDKSIKCEQNLGHDTMYWYKQDSKKFLKIMFSYNNKELIINETVPNRFSPKSPDKAHLNLHINSLELGDSAVYFCASSHEQGRDEKLFFGSGTQLSVL.

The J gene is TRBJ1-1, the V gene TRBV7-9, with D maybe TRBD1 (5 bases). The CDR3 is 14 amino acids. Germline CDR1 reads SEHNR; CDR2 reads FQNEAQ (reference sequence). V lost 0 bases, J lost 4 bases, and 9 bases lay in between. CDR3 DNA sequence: TGTGCCAGCAGCTTAGCGGCAGGGTCCACTGAAGCTTTCTTT. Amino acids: CASSLAAGSTEAFF.

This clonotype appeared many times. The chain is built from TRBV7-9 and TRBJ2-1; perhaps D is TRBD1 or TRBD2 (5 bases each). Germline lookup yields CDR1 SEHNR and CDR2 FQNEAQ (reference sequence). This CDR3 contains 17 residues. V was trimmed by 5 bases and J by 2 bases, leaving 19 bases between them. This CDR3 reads CASSPWPLRGAYNEQFF. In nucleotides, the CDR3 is TGTGCCAGCAGCCCCTGGCCCCTCCGAGGGGCCTACAATGAGCAGTTCTTC.

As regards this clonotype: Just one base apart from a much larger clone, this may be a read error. CDR3 nucleotides: TGCGCCAGCAGCACGGACAGGGGAGAGACCAAGTACTTC. As protein: CASSTDRGETKYF. The V gene is TRBV5-1, the J gene TRBJ2-5; 9 nucleotides agree with TRBD1. The CDR3 extends over 13 amino acids. Germline values: CDR1 SGHRS, CDR2 YFSETQ.

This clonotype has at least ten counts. CDR3 protein: CAISPDTGELFF. In nucleotides, the CDR3 is TGTGCCATCAGCCCGGACACCGGGGAGCTGTTTTTT. The gene calls are TRBV10-3 and TRBJ2-2; D is unresolved. Germline CDR1 ENHRY, CDR2 SYGVKD. V was shortened by 6 bases and J by 3 bases, with 5 bases between the two germline ends. This CDR3 has 12 amino acids.

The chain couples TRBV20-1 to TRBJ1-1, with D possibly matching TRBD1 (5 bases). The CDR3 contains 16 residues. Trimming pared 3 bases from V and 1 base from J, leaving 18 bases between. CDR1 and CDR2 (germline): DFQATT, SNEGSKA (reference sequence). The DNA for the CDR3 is TGCAGTGCTAGTAGGCGGGTTTGGGGCCAGAACACTGAAGCTTTCTTT. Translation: CSASRRVWGQNTEAFF.

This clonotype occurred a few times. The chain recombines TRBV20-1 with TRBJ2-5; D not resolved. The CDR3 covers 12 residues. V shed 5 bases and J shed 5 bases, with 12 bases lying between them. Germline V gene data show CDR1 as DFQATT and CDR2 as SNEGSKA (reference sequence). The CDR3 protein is CSAGRSGETQYF. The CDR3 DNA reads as TGCAGTGCTGGGCGGAGTGGGGAGACCCAGTACTTC.